This TCR beta chain is drawn from a study of T cell changes during pregnancy in multiple sclerosis. Profiling relied on immunoSEQ multiplex PCR, and the TCRdb table lists in-frame clones only, not all of them. The table records around 70,000 clones, approximately 94% of them present only once. With 5 bases clipped from V and 11 bases from J, the junction kept 8 bases outside the gene matches. Germline CDR1 SGDLS, CDR2 YYNGEE. The CDR3 covers 14 residues. Here the sequenced sample was peripheral blood, taken in the third trimester of pregnancy. V gene TRBV9 combines with J gene TRBJ2-3; 13 positions match TRBD2. The receptor comes from a female donor with multiple sclerosis, enrolled in a pregnancy study. CDR3 in DNA: TGTGCCAGCAGTAGACTAGCGGGGGGAGGGGGGCAGTATTTT. Translating gives CASSRLAGGGGQYF.